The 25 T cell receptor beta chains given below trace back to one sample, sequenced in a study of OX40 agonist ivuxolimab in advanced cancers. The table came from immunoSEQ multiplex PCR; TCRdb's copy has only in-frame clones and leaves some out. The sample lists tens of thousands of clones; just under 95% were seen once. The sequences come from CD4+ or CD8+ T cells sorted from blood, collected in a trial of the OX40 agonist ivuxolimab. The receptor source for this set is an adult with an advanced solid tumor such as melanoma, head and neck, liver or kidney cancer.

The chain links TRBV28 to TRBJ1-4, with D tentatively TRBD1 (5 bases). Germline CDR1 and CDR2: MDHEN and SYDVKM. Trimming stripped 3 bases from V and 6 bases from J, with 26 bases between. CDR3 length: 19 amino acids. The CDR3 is CASSFPHTGPGGRDEKLFF. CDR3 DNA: TGTGCCAGCAGTTTTCCTCACACGGGCCCCGGGGGAAGGGATGAAAAACTGTTTTTT.

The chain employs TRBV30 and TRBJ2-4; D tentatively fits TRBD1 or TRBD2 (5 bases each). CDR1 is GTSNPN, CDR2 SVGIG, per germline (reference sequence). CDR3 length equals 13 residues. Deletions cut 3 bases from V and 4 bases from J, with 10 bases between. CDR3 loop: CAWRDEGKNIQYF. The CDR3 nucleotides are TGTGCCTGGAGAGATGAGGGGAAAAACATTCAGTACTTC.

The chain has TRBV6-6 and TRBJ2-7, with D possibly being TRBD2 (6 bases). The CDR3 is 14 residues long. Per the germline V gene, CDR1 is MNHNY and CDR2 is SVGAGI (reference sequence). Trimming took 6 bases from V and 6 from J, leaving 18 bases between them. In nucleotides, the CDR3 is TGTGCCAGCAGGAAAGACGGCCCCGGGAGCGAGCAGTACTTC. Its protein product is CASRKDGPGSEQYF.

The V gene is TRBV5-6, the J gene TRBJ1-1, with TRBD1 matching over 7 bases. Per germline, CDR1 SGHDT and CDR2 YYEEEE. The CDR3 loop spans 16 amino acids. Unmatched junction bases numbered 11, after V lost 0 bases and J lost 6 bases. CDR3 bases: TGTGCCAGCAGCTTGGGTGGTCAGGGGGAAGTTTCTGAAGCTTTCTTT. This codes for CASSLGGQGEVSEAFF.

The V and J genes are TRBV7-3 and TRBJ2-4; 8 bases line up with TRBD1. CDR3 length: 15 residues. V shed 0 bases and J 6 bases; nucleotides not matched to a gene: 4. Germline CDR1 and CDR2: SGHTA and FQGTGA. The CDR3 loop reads CASSLTDRVGNIQYF. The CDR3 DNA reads TGTGCCAGCAGCTTAACGGACAGGGTCGGAAACATTCAGTACTTC.

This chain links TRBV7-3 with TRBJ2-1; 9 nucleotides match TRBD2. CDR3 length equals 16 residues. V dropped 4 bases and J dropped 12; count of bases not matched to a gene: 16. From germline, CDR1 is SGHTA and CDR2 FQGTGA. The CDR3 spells CASSSGGAGGPLRQFF. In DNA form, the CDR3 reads TGTGCCAGCAGCTCGGGGGGCGCGGGAGGGCCATTACGGCAGTTCTTC. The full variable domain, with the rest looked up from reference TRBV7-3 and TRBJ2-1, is GAGVSQTPSNKVTEKGKYVELRCDPISGHTALYWYRQSLGQGPEFLIYFQGTGAADDSGLPNDRFFAVRPEGSVSTLKIQRTERGDSAVYLCASSSGGAGGPLRQFFGPGTRLTVL.

CDR3 DNA sequence: TGTGCCAGCAGCGTAGTTACTAGCGGGGACACCGGGGAGCTGTTTTTT. Encoded protein: CASSVVTSGDTGELFF. The chain recombines TRBV9 with TRBJ2-2; 10 bases map to TRBD2. Germline loops: CDR1 SGDLS, CDR2 YYNGEE. V trimming: 0 bases; J trimming: 3 bases; junction bases outside the gene matches: 2. This CDR3 contains 16 residues.

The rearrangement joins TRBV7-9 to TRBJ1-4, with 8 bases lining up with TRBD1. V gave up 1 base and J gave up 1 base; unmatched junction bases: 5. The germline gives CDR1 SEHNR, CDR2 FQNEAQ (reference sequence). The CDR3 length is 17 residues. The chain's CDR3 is CASSLGTGRITNEKLFF. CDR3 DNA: TGTGCCAGCAGCTTAGGGACAGGGCGGATAACTAATGAAAAACTGTTTTTT.

CDR3 sequence reads: CASSDPGTVNSPLHF. The CDR3 nucleotides read TGTGCCAGCAGTGACCCCGGGACAGTTAATTCACCCCTCCACTTT. The V call is TRBV25-1, the J call TRBJ1-6, with 7 bases aligning to TRBD1. The CDR3 is 15 residues long. J lost 6 bases, V lost 3 bases, and 5 bases had no gene match. Germline V gene lookup returns CDR1 MGHDK and CDR2 SYGVNS.

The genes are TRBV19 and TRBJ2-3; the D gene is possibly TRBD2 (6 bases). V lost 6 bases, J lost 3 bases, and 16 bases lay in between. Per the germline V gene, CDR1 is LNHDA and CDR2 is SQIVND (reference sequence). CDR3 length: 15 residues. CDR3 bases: TGTGCCAGTAGCCACGATGGAGGGAGGACAGATACGCAGTATTTT. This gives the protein CASSHDGGRTDTQYF.

In nucleotides, the CDR3 is TGTGCCATCAGTTCCGGGACAGGGAGGGAGACCCAGTACTTC. The encoded protein is CAISSGTGRETQYF. The chain joins TRBV10-3 to TRBJ2-5, with 9 bases aligning to TRBD1. With V trimmed by 5 bases and J by 5 bases, 6 bases remained unmatched. Germline values: CDR1 ENHRY, CDR2 SYGVKD. This CDR3 is built from 14 residues.

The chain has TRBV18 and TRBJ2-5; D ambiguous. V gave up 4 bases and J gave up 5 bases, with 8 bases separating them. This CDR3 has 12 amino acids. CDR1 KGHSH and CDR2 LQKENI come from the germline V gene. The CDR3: CASSRIGETQYF. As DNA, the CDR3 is TGTGCCAGCTCACGGATCGGGGAGACCCAGTACTTC.

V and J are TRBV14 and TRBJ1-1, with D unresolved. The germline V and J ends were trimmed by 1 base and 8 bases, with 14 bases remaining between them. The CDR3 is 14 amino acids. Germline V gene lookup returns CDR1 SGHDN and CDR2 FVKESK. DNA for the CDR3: TGTGCCAGCAGCCAAGCTTCCGGGCCCACAGAAGCTTTCTTT. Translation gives CASSQASGPTEAFF. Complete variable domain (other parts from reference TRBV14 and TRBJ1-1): EAGVTQFPSHSVIEKGQTVTLRCDPISGHDNLYWYRRVMGKEIKFLLHFVKESKQDESGMPNNRFLAERTGGTYSTLKVQPAELEDSGVYFCASSQASGPTEAFFGQGTRLTVV.

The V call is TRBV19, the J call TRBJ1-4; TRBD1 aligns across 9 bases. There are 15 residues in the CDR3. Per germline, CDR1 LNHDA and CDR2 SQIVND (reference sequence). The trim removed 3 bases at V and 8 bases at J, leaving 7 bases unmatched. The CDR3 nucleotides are TGTGCCAGTAGTATTGGAGGGACAGGGCACGAAAAACTGTTTTTT. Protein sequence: CASSIGGTGHEKLFF.

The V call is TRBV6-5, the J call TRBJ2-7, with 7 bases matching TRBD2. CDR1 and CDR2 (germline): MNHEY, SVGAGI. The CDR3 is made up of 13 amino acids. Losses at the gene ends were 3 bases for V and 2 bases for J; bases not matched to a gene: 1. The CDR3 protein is CASSYAGAYEQYF. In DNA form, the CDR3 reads TGTGCCAGCAGTTATGCGGGGGCCTACGAGCAGTACTTC.

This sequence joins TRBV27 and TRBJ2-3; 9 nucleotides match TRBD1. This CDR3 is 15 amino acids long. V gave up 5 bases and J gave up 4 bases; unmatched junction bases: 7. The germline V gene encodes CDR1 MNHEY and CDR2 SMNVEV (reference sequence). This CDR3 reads CASSGGQGGSDTQYF. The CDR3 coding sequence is TGTGCCAGCAGTGGGGGACAGGGAGGGTCAGATACGCAGTATTTT.

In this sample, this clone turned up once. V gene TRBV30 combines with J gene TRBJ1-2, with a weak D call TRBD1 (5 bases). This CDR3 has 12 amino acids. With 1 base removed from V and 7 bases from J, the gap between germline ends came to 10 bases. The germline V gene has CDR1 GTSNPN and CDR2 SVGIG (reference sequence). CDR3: CAWSGGTRGYTF. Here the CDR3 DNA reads TGTGCCTGGAGTGGAGGGACTCGTGGCTACACCTTC.

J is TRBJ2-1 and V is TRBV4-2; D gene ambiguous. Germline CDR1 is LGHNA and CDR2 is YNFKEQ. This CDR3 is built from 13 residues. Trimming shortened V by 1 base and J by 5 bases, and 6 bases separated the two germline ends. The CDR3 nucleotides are TGTGCCAGCAGCCAAGTGATTGACAATGAGCAGTTCTTC. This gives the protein CASSQVIDNEQFF.

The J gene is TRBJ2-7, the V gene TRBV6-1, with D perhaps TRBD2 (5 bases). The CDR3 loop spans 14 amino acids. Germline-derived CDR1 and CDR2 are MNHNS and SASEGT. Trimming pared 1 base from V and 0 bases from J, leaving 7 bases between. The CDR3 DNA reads TGTGCCAGCAGTGAAGGGACTCACTCCTACGAGCAGTACTTC. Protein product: CASSEGTHSYEQYF.

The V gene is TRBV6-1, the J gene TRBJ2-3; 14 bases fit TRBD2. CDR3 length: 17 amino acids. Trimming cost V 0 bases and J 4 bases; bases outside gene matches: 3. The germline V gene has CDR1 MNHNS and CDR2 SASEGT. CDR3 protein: CASSEARLAGGPDTQYF. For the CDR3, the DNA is TGTGCCAGCAGTGAAGCTCGACTAGCGGGGGGGCCAGATACGCAGTATTTT.

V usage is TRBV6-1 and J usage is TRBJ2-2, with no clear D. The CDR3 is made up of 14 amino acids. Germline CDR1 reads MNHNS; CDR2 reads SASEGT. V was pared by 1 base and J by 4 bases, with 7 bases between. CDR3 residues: CASSEGTFTGELFF. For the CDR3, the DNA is TGTGCCAGCAGTGAAGGAACATTCACCGGGGAGCTGTTTTTT.

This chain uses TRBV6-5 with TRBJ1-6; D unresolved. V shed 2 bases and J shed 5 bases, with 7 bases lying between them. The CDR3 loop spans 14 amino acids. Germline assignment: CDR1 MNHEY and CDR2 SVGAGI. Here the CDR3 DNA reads TGTGCCAGCAGTTACAGGCAGGATAATTCACCCCTCCACTTT. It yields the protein CASSYRQDNSPLHF.

CDR3 protein: CASSSIGQGKSYEQYF. Here the CDR3 DNA reads TGTGCCAGCAGCTCAATTGGACAGGGTAAATCCTACGAGCAGTACTTC. This rearrangement joins TRBV5-6 to TRBJ2-7, with TRBD1 identical over 8 bases. CDR1 is SGHDT and CDR2 is YYEEEE in the germline V gene. CDR3 size: 16 residues. Unmatched junction bases numbered 9, after V lost 3 bases and J lost 1 base.

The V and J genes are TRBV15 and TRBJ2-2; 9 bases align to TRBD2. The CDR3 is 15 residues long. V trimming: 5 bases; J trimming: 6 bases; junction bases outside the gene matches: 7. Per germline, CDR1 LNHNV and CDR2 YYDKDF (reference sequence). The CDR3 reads CATSLGGGAAGELFF. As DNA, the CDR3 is TGTGCCACCAGCCTGGGCGGGGGGGCCGCCGGGGAGCTGTTTTTT.

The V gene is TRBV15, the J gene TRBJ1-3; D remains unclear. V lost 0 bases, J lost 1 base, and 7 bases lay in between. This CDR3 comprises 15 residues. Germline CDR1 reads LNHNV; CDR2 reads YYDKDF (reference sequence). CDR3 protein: CATSRDPGSGNTIYF. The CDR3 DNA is TGTGCCACCAGCAGAGATCCCGGTTCTGGAAACACCATATATTTT.